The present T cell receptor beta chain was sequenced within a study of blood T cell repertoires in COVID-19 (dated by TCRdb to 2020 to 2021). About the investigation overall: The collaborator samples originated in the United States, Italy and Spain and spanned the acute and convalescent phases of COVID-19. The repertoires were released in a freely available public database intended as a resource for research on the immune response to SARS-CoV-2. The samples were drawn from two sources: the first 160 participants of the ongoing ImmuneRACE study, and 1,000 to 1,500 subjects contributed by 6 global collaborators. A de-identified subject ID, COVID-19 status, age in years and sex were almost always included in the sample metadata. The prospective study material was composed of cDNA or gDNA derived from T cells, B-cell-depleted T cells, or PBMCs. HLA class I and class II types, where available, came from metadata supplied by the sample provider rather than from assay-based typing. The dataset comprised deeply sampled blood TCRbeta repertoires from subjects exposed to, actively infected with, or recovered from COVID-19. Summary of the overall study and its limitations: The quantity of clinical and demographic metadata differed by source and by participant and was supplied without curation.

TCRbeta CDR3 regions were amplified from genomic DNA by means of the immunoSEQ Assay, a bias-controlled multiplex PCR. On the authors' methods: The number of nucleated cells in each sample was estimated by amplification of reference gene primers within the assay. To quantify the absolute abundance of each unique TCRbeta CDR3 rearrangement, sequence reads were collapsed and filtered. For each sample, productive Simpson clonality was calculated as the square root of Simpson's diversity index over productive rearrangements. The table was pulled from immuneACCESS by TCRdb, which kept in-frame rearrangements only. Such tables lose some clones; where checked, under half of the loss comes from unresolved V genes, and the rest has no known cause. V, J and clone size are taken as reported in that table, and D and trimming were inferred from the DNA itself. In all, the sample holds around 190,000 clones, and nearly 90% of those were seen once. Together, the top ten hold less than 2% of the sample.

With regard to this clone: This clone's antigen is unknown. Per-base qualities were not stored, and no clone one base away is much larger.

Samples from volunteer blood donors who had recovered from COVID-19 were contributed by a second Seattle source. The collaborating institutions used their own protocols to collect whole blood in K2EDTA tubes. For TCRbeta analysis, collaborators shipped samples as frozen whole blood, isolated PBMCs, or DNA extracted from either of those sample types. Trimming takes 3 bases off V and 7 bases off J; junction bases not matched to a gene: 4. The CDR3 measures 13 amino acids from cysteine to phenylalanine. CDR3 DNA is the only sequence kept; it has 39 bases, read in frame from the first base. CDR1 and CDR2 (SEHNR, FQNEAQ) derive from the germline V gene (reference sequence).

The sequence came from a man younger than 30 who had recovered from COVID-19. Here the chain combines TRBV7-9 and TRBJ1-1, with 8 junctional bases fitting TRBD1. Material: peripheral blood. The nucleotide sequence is TGTGCCAGCAGCTTGACAGGGGTGAATGAAGCTTTCTTT. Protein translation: CASSLTGVNEAFF.